One sample yielded the 21 T cell receptor beta chains listed below, sequenced in a study of cytomegalovirus exposure and HLA in healthy donors. A multiplex PCR was run with 60 Vbeta primers and 13 Jbeta primers. Sequencing used immunoSEQ multiplex PCR; TCRdb keeps in-frame clones, though not all of them. The sample records 190,000 or so clones, 80% to 85% being singletons. Source material: PBMCs. Receptors were obtained from a man aged 50 to 59 in good health and CMV-seronegative.

This chain links TRBV7-6 with TRBJ2-1, with D unclear. The CDR3 runs to 14 residues. Germline V gives CDR1 SGHVS, CDR2 FNYEAQ. Trimming took off 1 base at V and 5 bases at J, with 9 bases between the two ends. The CDR3 is CASSLDHLDNEQFF. The DNA of the CDR3 is TGTGCCAGCAGCTTAGACCACCTAGACAATGAGCAGTTCTTC.

The chain combines TRBV5-1 with TRBJ2-3; TRBD1 might be the D (5 bases). V was shortened by 1 base and J by 2 bases, with 14 bases between the two germline ends. Germline V gives CDR1 SGHRS, CDR2 YFSETQ. This CDR3 comprises 16 residues. CDR3: CASSLRMWGLTDTQYF. The DNA of the CDR3 is TGCGCCAGCAGCTTGAGGATGTGGGGCCTCACAGATACGCAGTATTTT.

Concerning this clone itself: Sequence at one end of the junction differs from germline and may be a read error. The V and J genes are TRBV7-9 and TRBJ1-4, with D perhaps matching TRBD1 (5 bases). The CDR3 sequence is 17 residues long. Germline lookup yields CDR1 SEHNR and CDR2 FQNEAQ (reference sequence). The CDR3 loop is CSSSAPSGGSTNEKLFF. CDR3 nucleotides: TGTTCCAGCAGCGCCCCCTCCGGGGGGTCCACTAATGAAAAACTGTTTTTT.

This clone has a single count. The V and J genes are TRBV18 and TRBJ1-1; TRBD1 aligns across 7 bases. There are 16 residues in the CDR3. Germline V gene lookup returns CDR1 KGHSH and CDR2 LQKENI. The ends lost 0 bases at V and 4 bases at J; junction bases unmatched: 8. CDR3 nucleotide sequence: TGTGCCAGCTCACCACCCTTCCCGGGACAGATCACTGAAGCTTTCTTT. Encoded protein: CASSPPFPGQITEAFF.

The genes are TRBV2 and TRBJ1-1; D may be TRBD1 (5 bases). The ends were cut back, 7 bases at V and 1 base at J, with 16 bases in the middle. Germline V lookup: CDR1 SNHLY, CDR2 FYNNEI. The CDR3 contains 15 residues. The CDR3 DNA reads TGTGCCAGCACCCCAGGGCAGGGCTGGAACACTGAAGCTTTCTTT. This gives the protein CASTPGQGWNTEAFF.

CDR3 sequence: CASSVGPNQETQYF. DNA for the CDR3: TGTGCCAGCAGCGTAGGGCCAAACCAAGAGACCCAGTACTTC. V gene TRBV9 combines with J gene TRBJ2-5; D remains ambiguous. V lost 0 bases to trimming and J lost 0 bases, with 6 bases between them. There are 14 residues in the CDR3. Germline CDR1 reads SGDLS; CDR2 reads YYNGEE.

This chain uses TRBV7-6 with TRBJ1-5; D gene unclear. The CDR3 has 13 residues. The germline V gene has CDR1 SGHVS and CDR2 FNYEAQ. Trimming shortened V by 4 bases and J by 4 bases, and 8 bases separated the two germline ends. The CDR3 region is CASSSQSNQPQHF. The CDR3 DNA reads TGTGCCAGCAGCTCACAGAGTAATCAGCCCCAGCATTTT. Full variable domain (missing parts from reference TRBV7-6 and TRBJ1-5): GAGVSQSPRYKVTKRGQDVALRCDPISGHVSLYWYRQALGQGPEFLTYFNYEAQQDKSGLPNDRFSAERPEGSISTLTIQRTEQRDSAMYRCASSSQSNQPQHFGDGTRLSIL.

The chain joins TRBV9 to TRBJ2-7; D perhaps matches TRBD1 (6 bases). The CDR3 sequence is 16 residues long. Trimming took 4 bases from V and 0 from J, leaving 17 bases between them. Germline CDR1 reads SGDLS; CDR2 reads YYNGEE. CDR3 nucleotides: TGTGCCAGCAGCTCCCTCCCCGGGACAAACTCCTACGAGCAGTACTTC. Translating it yields CASSSLPGTNSYEQYF.

A single count supports this clone. This chain links TRBV27 with TRBJ1-2; 8 nucleotides align to TRBD1. The CDR3 is made up of 15 amino acids. V was clipped by 2 bases and J by 2 bases; unmatched bases: 4. The germline V gene encodes CDR1 MNHEY and CDR2 SMNVEV (reference sequence). The chain's CDR3 is CASSLRTGRNYGYTF. In DNA form, the CDR3 reads TGTGCCAGCAGTTTACGGACAGGGAGGAACTATGGCTACACCTTC.

The chain links TRBV4-2 to TRBJ2-1; TRBD1 matches at 8 bases. The V gene end was trimmed by 2 bases and the J gene end by 7 bases; junction bases not matched to a gene: 4. This CDR3 comprises 14 residues. CDR1 and CDR2 (germline): LGHNA, YNFKEQ. CDR3 amino acids: CASSQLTGENEQFF. The CDR3 bases are TGTGCCAGCAGCCAACTGACAGGGGAAAATGAGCAGTTCTTC.

V is TRBV19 and J is TRBJ2-2, with 11 bases identical to TRBD1. This CDR3 comprises 15 residues. Germline V gives CDR1 LNHDA, CDR2 SQIVND (reference sequence). Unmatched junction bases numbered 7, after V lost 6 bases and J lost 7 bases. The CDR3 nucleotides are TGTGCCAGTAGACCCGGACAGGGGGCCGTCGGGGAGCTGTTTTTT. Translating it yields CASRPGQGAVGELFF.

The chain uses TRBV11-2 and TRBJ1-1; D gene uncertain. Germline V gene lookup returns CDR1 SGHAT and CDR2 FQNNGV. Trimming cost V 2 bases and J 2 bases, with 9 bases left between them. CDR3 length equals 14 residues. For the CDR3, the DNA is TGTGCCAGCAGCTTATTTTCCAGTAACACTGAAGCTTTCTTT. Translated: CASSLFSSNTEAFF. Combining the CDR3 with reference TRBV11-2 and TRBJ1-1 gives the whole variable domain EAGVAQSPRYKIIEKRQSVAFWCNPISGHATLYWYQQILGQGPKLLIQFQNNGVVDDSQLPKDRFSAERLKGVDSTLKIQPAKLEDSAVYLCASSLFSSNTEAFFGQGTRLTVV.

The chain carries TRBV19 and TRBJ1-1, with 7 nucleotides matching TRBD1. Germline V gives CDR1 LNHDA, CDR2 SQIVND (reference sequence). V lost 2 bases, J lost 5 bases, and 14 bases stayed unmatched. This CDR3 comprises 17 residues. The CDR3 here is CASSISSGWTGRTEAFF. For the CDR3, the DNA is TGTGCCAGTAGTATAAGTTCAGGGTGGACAGGAAGGACTGAAGCTTTCTTT.

The rearrangement joins TRBV7-3 to TRBJ2-2, with 8 bases aligning to TRBD1. Germline lookup yields CDR1 SGHTA and CDR2 FQGTGA. CDR3 size: 15 residues. V shed 6 bases, J shed 3 bases, and the junction held 6 bases outside the gene matches. CDR3 residues: CASSRTGLDTGELFF. The CDR3, as DNA: TGTGCCAGCAGTCGGACAGGGTTGGACACCGGGGAGCTGTTTTTT.

This sequence joins TRBV5-1 and TRBJ2-4; D is unclear. V gave up 0 bases and J gave up 1 base, with 8 bases separating them. From germline, CDR1 is SGHRS and CDR2 YFSETQ. The CDR3 is 15 amino acids. In DNA, the CDR3 is TGCGCCAGCAGCTTGGCCACGGAGGCCAAAAACATTCAGTACTTC. Encoded protein: CASSLATEAKNIQYF.

The chain uses TRBV28 and TRBJ2-1; 8 bases map to TRBD2. The CDR3 length is 12 residues. Germline V gene lookup returns CDR1 MDHEN and CDR2 SYDVKM. The ends lost 6 bases at V and 10 bases at J; junction bases unmatched: 5. This chain's CDR3 is CASSFPGGEQFF. The CDR3 DNA follows: TGTGCCAGCAGCTTCCCGGGGGGGGAGCAGTTCTTC.

The rearrangement joins TRBV21-1 to TRBJ1-4. TRBV21-1 is a pseudogene segment. CDR3 length: 16 residues. The CDR3 DNA reads as TGTGCCAGCAGCAAACTGCACTGGAAGTGCGGGGAAAAACTGTTTTTT. Amino acids: CASSKLHWKCGEKLFF.

The chain links TRBV5-1 to TRBJ1-3, with D tentatively TRBD1 (5 bases). The CDR3 is 14 residues long. Germline CDR1 SGHRS, CDR2 YFSETQ. With 0 bases removed from V and 6 bases from J, the gap between germline ends came to 10 bases. The CDR3 DNA sequence: TGCGCCAGCAGCTTGGAGGGGCCCCTAAACACCATATATTTT. Translated, it gives CASSLEGPLNTIYF.

V usage is TRBV5-1 and J usage is TRBJ1-2; weak D call: TRBD1 (5 bases). From germline, CDR1 is SGHRS and CDR2 YFSETQ. The CDR3 runs 15 residues. V lost 1 base, J lost 3 bases, and 13 bases lay in between. The CDR3 is CASSLNTGGDYGYTF. The CDR3 DNA follows: TGCGCCAGCAGCTTGAATACAGGAGGGGACTATGGCTACACCTTC.

The chain links TRBV27 to TRBJ2-7; the match to TRBD2 covers 12 bases. Per the germline V gene, CDR1 is MNHEY and CDR2 is SMNVEV (reference sequence). This CDR3 contains 18 residues. V lost 2 bases to trimming and J lost 3 bases; unmatched junction nucleotides: 11. Written as DNA, the CDR3 is TGTGCCAGCAGTTTACAAGGACTAGCGGGGACCAACTACTACGAGCAGTACTTC. Protein sequence: CASSLQGLAGTNYYEQYF.

This chain connects TRBV19 to TRBJ2-2; TRBD2 matches 10 bases. Germline CDR1 LNHDA, CDR2 SQIVND (reference sequence). Losses at the gene ends were 6 bases for V and 0 bases for J; bases not matched to a gene: 1. The CDR3 length is 15 residues. CDR3 in amino acids: CASSGLAANTGELFF. In DNA, the CDR3 is TGTGCCAGTAGCGGACTAGCGGCGAACACCGGGGAGCTGTTTTTT.